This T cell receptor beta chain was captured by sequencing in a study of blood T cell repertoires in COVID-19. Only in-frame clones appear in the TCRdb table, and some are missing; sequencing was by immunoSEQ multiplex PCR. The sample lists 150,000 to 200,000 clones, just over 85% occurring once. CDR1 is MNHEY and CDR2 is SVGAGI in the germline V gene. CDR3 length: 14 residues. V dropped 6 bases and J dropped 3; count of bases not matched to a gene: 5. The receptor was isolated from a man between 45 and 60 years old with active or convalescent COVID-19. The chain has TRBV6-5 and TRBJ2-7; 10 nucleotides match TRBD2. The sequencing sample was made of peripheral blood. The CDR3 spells CASRWTSGHYEQYF. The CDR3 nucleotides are TGTGCCAGCAGGTGGACTAGCGGTCACTACGAGCAGTACTTC.